What follows are 13 T cell receptor beta chains derived from one specimen sequenced in a study of Graves' ophthalmopathy and Graves' hyperthyroidism. The authors amplified TCR beta CDR3 regions, and they did so from RNA transcripts for repertoire sequencing. HTBI primers were used in a first-round RT-PCR, which preceded a second-round multiplex PCR. TCRdb redid the calling of the multiplex PCR reads with MiXCR, one entry per CDR3 protein. The data hold about 740,000 distinct CDR3 sequences, with roughly two fifths observed a single time. Sequenced: peripheral blood. These receptors were obtained from an adult man with Graves' ophthalmopathy.

Of note for this clonotype: An end of the junction differs from the germline gene, which may be a read error. The chain employs TRBV2 and TRBJ1-2; perhaps TRBD1 as D (6 bases). CDR3 length equals 15 residues. Looked up from germline, CDR1 is SNHLY and CDR2 is FYNNEI. The CDR3, as DNA: TGTGCCTGCAGCTCTGGAGGGGGGCTCGGCTATGGCTACACCTTC. Translating gives CACSSGGGLGYGYTF.

The J gene is TRBJ2-5, the V gene TRBV7-3; D call uncertain. The germline V and J ends were trimmed by 5 bases and 1 base, with 14 bases remaining between them. The CDR3 spans 15 residues. Germline V gene data show CDR1 as SGHTA and CDR2 as FQGTGA. CDR3: CASSLRVGFQETQYF. DNA of the CDR3: TGTGCCAGCAGCCTCCGGGTAGGGTTCCAAGAGACCCAGTACTTC.

The gene calls are TRBV25-1 and TRBJ1-2, with D unresolved. The CDR3 has 18 residues. The germline V and J ends were trimmed by 5 bases and 6 bases, with 28 bases remaining between them. Germline-derived CDR1 and CDR2 are MGHDK and SYGVNS. The CDR3 loop is CASSSGPFSGIGGDGYTF. The CDR3 nucleotides read TGTGCCAGCAGTTCAGGCCCGTTCAGCGGGATTGGAGGAGATGGCTACACCTTC.

The V gene is TRBV5-1, the J gene TRBJ2-7; D uncertain. Trimming removed 4 bases at V and 0 bases at J, with 14 bases between. CDR1 SGHRS and CDR2 YFSETQ come from the germline V gene. CDR3 length equals 15 residues. CDR3 sequence: CASSLDSPSSYEQYF. CDR3 bases: TGCGCCAGCAGCCTCGATTCTCCAAGCTCCTACGAGCAGTACTTC.

This clonotype was seen more than once but under ten times. This chain joins TRBV20-1 and TRBJ2-7; tentative D call: TRBD1 (6 bases). CDR1 is DFQATT and CDR2 is SNEGSKA in the germline V gene (reference sequence). Trimming removed 5 bases at V and 2 bases at J, with 13 bases between. The CDR3 length is 13 residues. CDR3 protein: CSAGTPGAYEQYF. The DNA for the CDR3 is TGCAGTGCTGGCACCCCAGGGGCCTACGAGCAGTACTTC.

This clonotype was seen a handful of times. The chain combines TRBV20-1 with TRBJ1-4, with TRBD1 as a possible D gene (6 bases). This CDR3 has 15 amino acids. Germline CDR1 is DFQATT and CDR2 is SNEGSKA (reference sequence). Trimming removed 1 base from V and 6 bases from J, with 15 bases in between. CDR3 region: CSARVWTASHEKLFF. CDR3 in DNA: TGCAGTGCTAGAGTATGGACAGCCTCTCATGAAAAACTGTTTTTT.

V usage is TRBV7-8 and J usage is TRBJ2-2, with a tentative D call TRBD2 (5 bases). This CDR3 region has 15 residues. V was clipped by 2 bases and J by 6 bases, with 13 bases between them. Germline CDR1 SGHVS, CDR2 FQNEAQ. As DNA, the CDR3 is TGTGCCAGCAGCTTACGATCGGGGTTCGCCGGGGAGCTGTTTTTT. Amino acids: CASSLRSGFAGELFF.

This clonotype was recorded at least ten times. The chain combines TRBV6-5 with TRBJ1-1; 9 nucleotides align to TRBD1. With 2 bases clipped from V and 4 bases from J, the junction kept 5 bases outside the gene matches. The CDR3 has 15 amino acids. CDR1 is MNHEY, CDR2 SVGAGI, per germline. Here the CDR3 reads CASSYTGQGSTEAFF. CDR3 in DNA: TGTGCCAGCAGTTACACGGGACAGGGAAGCACTGAAGCTTTCTTT.

This clonotype was picked up many times. The junction differs from germline at one of its ends, possibly a read error. The gene calls are TRBV20-1 and TRBJ2-7, with 7 bases aligning to TRBD1. Germline loops: CDR1 DFQATT, CDR2 SNEGSKA (reference sequence). The CDR3 sequence is 13 residues long. Here the CDR3 DNA reads TGCAGCGCTAGGGGGCAAGGGGCCTACGAGCAGTACTTC. It translates to CSARGQGAYEQYF.

The J gene is TRBJ2-7, the V gene TRBV6-5, with TRBD1 as a possible D gene (6 bases). Germline V gene sequence: CDR1 MNHEY, CDR2 SVGAGI. The V gene lost 6 bases and the J gene lost 3 bases, with 12 bases spanning the gap. The CDR3 is 13 amino acids. Here the CDR3 DNA reads TGTGCCAGCAGGTTGACAGGAATCTACGAGCAGTACTTC. Amino acid sequence: CASRLTGIYEQYF.

As to this clonotype: This clone may be a read error of a much larger clone one base away. The J gene is TRBJ2-2, the V gene TRBV7-9; D possibly corresponds to TRBD1 (5 bases). This CDR3 comprises 13 residues. CDR1 and CDR2 (germline): SEHNR, FQNEAQ (reference sequence). In nucleotides, the CDR3 is TGTGCCAGCAGCGCCCCGGACACCAGGGAGCTGTTTTTT. It is translated as CASSAPDTRELFF. Combining the CDR3 with reference TRBV7-9 and TRBJ2-2 gives the whole variable domain DTGVSQNPRHKITKRGQNVTFRCDPISEHNRLYWYRQTLGQGPEFLTYFQNEAQLEKSRLLSDRFSAERPKGSFSTLEIQRTEQGDSAMYLCASSAPDTRELFFGEGSRLTVL.

The chain joins TRBV7-4 to TRBJ2-7; D is unclear. Per the germline V gene, CDR1 is SGHVT and CDR2 is SQSDAQ. CDR3 length equals 13 residues. V was trimmed by 1 base and J by 5 bases, leaving 9 bases between them. The DNA for the CDR3 is TGTGCCAGCAGCTTAGGTGCCCCGAACGAGCAGTACTTC. It translates to CASSLGAPNEQYF.

This clonotype has a count of ten or more. The chain carries TRBV29-1 and TRBJ1-4; D ambiguous. Germline V gene data show CDR1 as SQVTM and CDR2 as ANQGSEA. This CDR3 spans 14 amino acids. Between the trimmed V and J ends, which lost 1 base and 7 bases, there was a span of 13 bases. DNA for the CDR3: TGCAGCGTTGAAGTACCCGGGTCTGGTGAAAAACTGTTTTTT. Its protein is CSVEVPGSGEKLFF. The complete variable domain, with remaining parts taken from reference TRBV29-1 and TRBJ1-4, reads SAVISQKPSRDICQRGTSLTIQCQVDSQVTMMFWYRQQPGQSLTLIATANQGSEATYESGFVIDKFPISRPNLTFSTLTVSNMSPEDSSIYLCSVEVPGSGEKLFFGSGTQLSVL.